A single sample gave rise to the 2 T cell receptor beta chains below, sequenced in a study of cytomegalovirus exposure and HLA in healthy donors. The PCR used 60 Vbeta and 13 Jbeta primers. Generated by immunoSEQ multiplex PCR, the TCRdb table keeps only in-frame clones and is missing some. The sample includes 90,000 to 100,000 clones, about two thirds of them seen just once. The sequencing input was PBMCs. Receptor source: a boy between 10 and 17 years old in good health and CMV-seropositive.

The chain couples TRBV19 to TRBJ2-7; no definite D call. CDR1 and CDR2 (germline): LNHDA, SQIVND (reference sequence). The CDR3 is made up of 12 amino acids. V lost 3 bases, J lost 1 base, and 4 bases lay in between. CDR3 region: CASSIPSYEQYF. The CDR3 bases are TGTGCCAGTAGTATCCCGTCCTACGAGCAGTACTTC. Complete variable domain (other parts from reference TRBV19 and TRBJ2-7): DGGITQSPKYLFRKEGQNVTLSCEQNLNHDAMYWYRQDPGQGLRLIYYSQIVNDFQKGDIAEGYSVSREKKESFPLTVTSAQKNPTAFYLCASSIPSYEQYFGPGTRLTVT.

This clone has a handful of counts. The rearrangement uses TRBV25-1 and TRBJ1-4; no clear D. The V and J ends lost 5 bases and 4 bases respectively, with 11 bases between them. The CDR3 length is 14 residues. Germline CDR1 MGHDK, CDR2 SYGVNS. CDR3 coding DNA: TGTGCCAGCAGTAGCGGAGGTTTTAATGAAAAACTGTTTTTT. The encoded protein is CASSSGGFNEKLFF.